Shown below are 21 T cell receptor beta chains from a single sample sequenced in a study of CD8+ T cells in alopecia areata. cDNA serving as the sequencing template came from extracted, reverse transcribed RNA. Measured with immunoSEQ multiplex PCR; TCRdb has only the in-frame clones, and not every one. The data hold roughly 200,000 clones, with around 63% observed a single time. Material: CD4+ T cells sorted from blood, obtained at week 0. The source is a human donor with alopecia areata.

The V gene is TRBV27, the J gene TRBJ2-7; 8 nucleotides match TRBD1. Germline V CDR1 and CDR2: MNHEY, SMNVEV (reference sequence). Unmatched junction bases numbered 11, after V lost 4 bases and J lost 6 bases. There are 15 residues in the CDR3. CDR3 residues: CASSSLGDRSFEQYF. CDR3 bases: TGTGCCAGCAGTTCGTTAGGGGACAGGTCTTTCGAGCAGTACTTC.

V is TRBV30 and J is TRBJ2-7, with 7 bases fitting TRBD1. The CDR3 loop spans 13 amino acids. Looked up from germline, CDR1 is GTSNPN and CDR2 is SVGIG (reference sequence). Trimming took 2 bases from V and 4 from J; bases not matched to a gene: 5. The CDR3 sequence is CAWSQQGIYEQYF. In DNA, the CDR3 is TGTGCCTGGAGTCAACAGGGGATTTACGAGCAGTACTTC.

As regards this clone: Other DNA variants within this sample encode the same CDR3. The rearrangement links TRBV30 to TRBJ2-5, with D uncertain. Germline CDR1 reads GTSNPN; CDR2 reads SVGIG (reference sequence). Trimming cost V 0 bases and J 4 bases, with 3 bases left between them. CDR3 length: 11 residues. CDR3 DNA sequence: TGTGCCTGGAGTGTCGGAGAGACCCAGTACTTC. Translating it yields CAWSVGETQYF.

This clone was counted only a few times. The chain recombines TRBV6-5 with TRBJ2-5; 9 nucleotides agree with TRBD2. The J segment lost 1 base and the V segment lost 5 bases, leaving 5 bases of the junction unmatched. The CDR3 runs 15 residues. CDR1 and CDR2 from the germline V gene are MNHEY and SVGAGI. CDR3: CASSLAAGGQETQYF. The CDR3, as DNA: TGTGCCAGCAGTCTTGCAGCGGGGGGCCAAGAGACCCAGTACTTC.

The genes are TRBV6-5 and TRBJ2-3; 7 bases map to TRBD1. The CDR3 length is 14 residues. Germline-derived CDR1 and CDR2 are MNHEY and SVGAGI. V lost 7 bases to trimming and J lost 0 bases; unmatched junction nucleotides: 4. The CDR3 DNA sequence: TGTGCCAGCACCGAGGACAGGAGCACAGATACGCAGTATTTT. It yields the protein CASTEDRSTDTQYF.

This sequence joins TRBV27 and TRBJ2-5, with no clear D. The V gene lost 9 bases and the J gene lost 4 bases, with 9 bases spanning the gap. The germline gives CDR1 MNHEY, CDR2 SMNVEV (reference sequence). CDR3 length: 11 residues. The CDR3 protein is CASASRETQYF. The CDR3 coding sequence is TGTGCCAGTGCGAGCAGAGAGACCCAGTACTTC.

This chain connects TRBV4-1 to TRBJ1-1; D is unresolved. The V gene's germline CDR1 is MGHRA and CDR2 YSYEKL. This CDR3 is 18 amino acids long. Trimming removed 1 base from V and 1 base from J, with 19 bases in between. The CDR3 bases are TGCGCCAGCAGCCAAGCCTCCCTTACACGGGTTTCGAACACTGAAGCTTTCTTT. This sequence encodes CASSQASLTRVSNTEAFF.

The chain couples TRBV11-2 to TRBJ2-1; no clear D. The germline V gene has CDR1 SGHAT and CDR2 FQNNGV. Trimming removed 1 base at V and 5 bases at J, with 9 bases between. The length of the CDR3 is 14 residues. This CDR3 reads CASSLVPRDNEQFF. CDR3 nucleotide sequence: TGTGCCAGCAGCTTAGTCCCCCGGGACAATGAGCAGTTCTTC.

In DNA form, the CDR3 reads TGTGCCAGCAGTTTAAGGTTGAACACCGGGGAGCTGTTTTTT. Protein product: CASSLRLNTGELFF. The chain carries TRBV27 and TRBJ2-2; D is unclear. This CDR3 is 14 amino acids long. Per the germline V gene, CDR1 is MNHEY and CDR2 is SMNVEV (reference sequence). Trimming cost V 2 bases and J 1 base, with 5 bases left between them.

This chain uses TRBV29-1 with TRBJ2-6, with D tentatively TRBD1 (7 bases). Per the germline V gene, CDR1 is SQVTM and CDR2 is ANQGSEA. CDR3 length: 14 amino acids. The V and J ends lost 4 bases and 1 base respectively, with 8 bases between them. This CDR3 reads CSVAGGSGANVLTF. CDR3 in DNA: TGCAGCGTTGCAGGGGGGTCTGGGGCCAACGTCCTGACTTTC.

This rearrangement joins TRBV11-3 to TRBJ2-7, with a possible D match to TRBD1 (5 bases). Germline loops: CDR1 SGHNT, CDR2 YENEEA. With 6 bases removed from V and 5 bases from J, the gap between germline ends came to 11 bases. The CDR3 covers 12 residues. The CDR3 here is CASRGRGHEQYF. In DNA form, the CDR3 reads TGTGCCAGCAGGGGAAGGGGCCACGAGCAGTACTTC. Variable domain in full (rest from reference TRBV11-3 and TRBJ2-7): EAGVVQSPRYKIIEKKQPVAFWCNPISGHNTLYWYLQNLGQGPELLIRYENEEAVDDSQLPKDRFSAERLKGVDSTLKIQPAELGDSAVYLCASRGRGHEQYFGPGTRLTVT.

V is TRBV29-1 and J is TRBJ1-2; 9 nucleotides match TRBD1. CDR1 is SQVTM and CDR2 is ANQGSEA in the germline V gene. The CDR3 is made up of 13 amino acids. The trim removed 4 bases at V and 4 bases at J, leaving 4 bases unmatched. CDR3 region: CSVADRGAYGYTF. For the CDR3, the DNA is TGCAGCGTTGCAGACAGGGGGGCCTATGGCTACACCTTC.

DNA for the CDR3: TGTGCCAGCAGTGAATCACGGGTCGAAAATTCACCCCTCCACTTT. This sequence encodes CASSESRVENSPLHF. V gene TRBV25-1 combines with J gene TRBJ1-6; D unresolved. The germline V gene has CDR1 MGHDK and CDR2 SYGVNS. This CDR3 comprises 15 residues. V lost 1 base and J 7 bases, leaving 11 bases between the germline ends.

On this clone itself: The same CDR3 arises from other DNA sequences in this sample as well. This chain links TRBV5-1 with TRBJ2-3; D could derive from TRBD1 or TRBD2 (6 bases each). The germline CDR1 and CDR2 sequences are SGHRS and YFSETQ. The V gene lost 1 base and the J gene lost 2 bases, with 11 bases spanning the gap. The CDR3 is 15 residues long. In nucleotides, the CDR3 is TGCGCCAGCAGCTTGAGGGGGGTTGACACAGATACGCAGTATTTT. Protein product: CASSLRGVDTDTQYF.

CDR3 in amino acids: CASSSRQTYNSPLHF. The CDR3 DNA is TGTGCCAGCAGTTCAAGGCAGACCTATAATTCACCCCTCCACTTT. The chain uses TRBV7-2 and TRBJ1-6, with D unclear. Trimming took off 6 bases at V and 2 bases at J, with 11 bases between the two ends. CDR1 SGHTA and CDR2 FQGNSA come from the germline V gene. The length of the CDR3 is 15 residues. The complete variable domain, with remaining parts taken from reference TRBV7-2 and TRBJ1-6, reads GAGVSQSPSNKVTEKGKDVELRCDPISGHTALYWYRQSLGQGLEFLIYFQGNSAPDKSGLPSDRFSAERTGGSVSTLTIQRTQQEDSAVYLCASSSRQTYNSPLHFGNGTRLTVT.

The gene calls are TRBV29-1 and TRBJ1-5; no clear D gene. This CDR3 has 13 residues. Trimming left V 4 bases short and J 1 base short, with 8 bases between. Germline CDR1 SQVTM, CDR2 ANQGSEA. The CDR3 region is CSVGEGSNQPQHF. DNA for the CDR3: TGCAGCGTTGGCGAGGGAAGCAATCAGCCCCAGCATTTT.

Only a few counts were recorded for this clone. The rearrangement uses TRBV7-2 and TRBJ2-3; D is possibly TRBD2 (6 bases). The CDR3 totals 17 residues. Per the germline V gene, CDR1 is SGHTA and CDR2 is FQGNSA. V gave up 6 bases and J gave up 4 bases, with 23 bases separating them. Here the CDR3 reads CASSHRGAGLGADTQYF. CDR3 in DNA: TGTGCCAGCAGTCATCGAGGTGCGGGGTTAGGGGCAGATACGCAGTATTTT.

The chain couples TRBV6-1 to TRBJ2-7; a possible D gene is TRBD2 (6 bases). This CDR3 contains 15 residues. CDR1 and CDR2 from the germline V gene are MNHNS and SASEGT. V lost 7 bases, J lost 3 bases, and 19 bases lay in between. The CDR3 loop reads CASILAVQGLYEQYF. The CDR3 region has the DNA TGTGCCAGCATCCTCGCGGTGCAGGGACTCTACGAGCAGTACTTC.

This chain links TRBV30 with TRBJ1-2; D may be TRBD1 (5 bases). This CDR3 is 12 amino acids long. Germline V gives CDR1 GTSNPN, CDR2 SVGIG (reference sequence). Trimming removed 8 bases at V and 8 bases at J, with 18 bases between. CDR3: CAHRGAGQGYTF. The CDR3 bases are TGTGCCCACCGTGGGGCAGGCCAAGGCTACACCTTC. The full variable domain, in which reference TRBV30 and TRBJ1-2 provide the parts outside the CDR3, is SQTIHQWPATLVQPVGSPLSLECTVEGTSNPNLYWYRQAAGRGLQLLFYSVGIGQISSEVPQNLSASRPQDRQFILSSKKLLLSDSGFYLCAHRGAGQGYTFGSGTRLTVV.

The V gene is TRBV6-5, the J gene TRBJ2-5, with D tentatively TRBD1 or TRBD2 (6 bases each). With 6 bases removed from V and 5 bases from J, the gap between germline ends came to 19 bases. From germline, CDR1 is MNHEY and CDR2 SVGAGI. This CDR3 is 15 amino acids long. The CDR3 DNA reads TGTGCCAGCAGACGAGGGGGGCGCCGAGACGAGACCCAGTACTTC. Residues: CASRRGGRRDETQYF.

In its sample, this clone was seen a few times. The chain joins TRBV9 to TRBJ2-1, with D perhaps matching TRBD1 (5 bases). The CDR3 is made up of 15 amino acids. The ends were cut back, 3 bases at V and 6 bases at J, with 16 bases in the middle. Germline-derived CDR1 and CDR2 are SGDLS and YYNGEE. CDR3: CASSAQGKMGNEQFF. The DNA of the CDR3 is TGTGCCAGCAGCGCCCAGGGTAAAATGGGCAATGAGCAGTTCTTC.